Presented here are 28 T cell receptor beta chains from one specimen sequenced in a study of patients and donors after allogeneic stem cell transplantation. Via MiXCR, TCRdb re-called the RT-PCR reads, giving one row per CDR3 protein. This sample carries over 400,000 distinct CDR3 sequences, more than 15% of them seen once, and the ten largest clones take 7.2%. Sequences were obtained from blood, either unsorted or a sorted T cell fraction (not recorded which). Receptors originate from a human donor who was either an allogeneic HSCT recipient or a stem cell or donor lymphocyte infusion donor (not recorded which). It is not recorded whose cells these are; they may come from a transplant donor.

Only a few counts were recorded for this clonotype. This chain connects TRBV19 to TRBJ1-1; D remains ambiguous. This CDR3 spans 12 amino acids. The V end was cut by 5 bases, the J end by 7 bases, with 11 bases between. CDR1 LNHDA and CDR2 SQIVND come from the germline V gene (reference sequence). This CDR3 is CASSSSGIEAFF. The CDR3 DNA reads TGTGCCAGTAGTTCCTCCGGGATTGAAGCTTTCTTT.

In this sample, this clonotype turned up once. The germline gene is not matched at one end of the junction; a read error may be the cause. V and J are TRBV12-3 or TRBV12-4 and TRBJ1-1, with D possibly TRBD1 on 5 matching bases. CDR3 length equals 15 residues. CDR3: CANSFSRGRNTEAFF. The CDR3 DNA is TGTGCCAACAGTTTTTCAAGGGGTAGGAACACTGAAGCTTTCTTT.

This clonotype was counted many times. The chain combines TRBV4-2 with TRBJ2-3; D is uncertain. V lost 6 bases and J 0 bases, leaving 16 bases between the germline ends. CDR3 size: 16 residues. Germline V gene data show CDR1 as LGHNA and CDR2 as YNFKEQ. The CDR3: CASRPARTPSTDTQYF. As DNA, the CDR3 is TGTGCCAGCAGACCGGCCAGGACCCCTAGCACAGATACGCAGTATTTT.

V gene TRBV6-5 combines with J gene TRBJ2-1; D not resolved. The CDR3 is made up of 11 amino acids. The V and J ends lost 2 bases and 9 bases respectively, with 5 bases between them. Germline loops: CDR1 MNHEY, CDR2 SVGAGI. CDR3 loop: CASSYGCEQFF. DNA of the CDR3: TGTGCCAGCAGTTACGGGTGTGAGCAGTTCTTC.

The chain carries TRBV3-1 and TRBJ2-2; D is unclear. There are 12 residues in the CDR3. V lost 1 base, J lost 6 bases, and 3 bases lay in between. Germline CDR1 LGHDT, CDR2 YNNKEL (reference sequence). CDR3 DNA: TGTGCCAGCAGCCAAGTTGCCGGGGAGCTGTTTTTT. Protein sequence: CASSQVAGELFF.

V usage is TRBV4-3 and J usage is TRBJ1-1, with D hard to call. The CDR3 runs 14 residues. The germline V and J ends were trimmed by 5 bases and 5 bases, with 15 bases remaining between them. Germline CDR1 LGHNA, CDR2 YSLEER. Here the CDR3 DNA reads TGCGCCAGCAGCACCATTAATACGGGGACTGAAGCTTTCTTT. It encodes CASSTINTGTEAFF.

This clonotype turned up a few times. The chain links TRBV6-5 to TRBJ2-2, with a possible D match to TRBD2 (5 bases). Germline CDR1 and CDR2: MNHEY and SVGAGI. The CDR3 covers 15 residues. V dropped 1 base and J dropped 1 base, with 7 bases sitting between them. In DNA, the CDR3 is TGTGCCAGCAGTTACTTAGAGGGGAACACCGGGGAGCTGTTTTTT. Translating gives CASSYLEGNTGELFF.

This chain uses TRBV12-3 or TRBV12-4 with TRBJ1-5; unclear D gene. The CDR3 spans 12 residues. V lost 3 bases and J 4 bases, leaving 4 bases between the germline ends. The CDR3 region has the DNA TGTGCCAGCAGTTTTATGAATCAGCCCCAGCATTTT. Residues: CASSFMNQPQHF.

In this sample, this clonotype turned up many times. The CDR3 DNA reads TGTGCCAGCAGCCGGTGGACAGGGAAATCTGAAAAACTGTTTTTT. Its protein product is CASSRWTGKSEKLFF. The V and J genes are TRBV7-9 and TRBJ1-4; 8 positions match TRBD1. Germline CDR1 is SEHNR and CDR2 is FQNEAQ (reference sequence). The ends lost 5 bases at V and 7 bases at J; junction bases unmatched: 9. This CDR3 is built from 15 residues.

This clonotype came up once. The rearrangement links TRBV20-1 to TRBJ1-2, with a tentative D call TRBD1 (5 bases). This CDR3 is built from 12 residues. The germline V gene has CDR1 DFQATT and CDR2 SNEGSKA (reference sequence). V was pared by 5 bases and J by 7 bases, with 14 bases between. The CDR3 DNA is TGCAGTGCTGACCCCCAAGGGACTGGCTACACCTTC. Protein product: CSADPQGTGYTF.

The chain recombines TRBV10-3 with TRBJ2-3, with 14 nucleotides matching TRBD2. Germline assignment: CDR1 ENHRY and CDR2 SYGVKD. V was clipped by 6 bases and J by 1 base; unmatched bases: 9. The CDR3 consists of 18 residues. CDR3 loop: CAISPGLAGVGGTDTQYF. CDR3 sequence (DNA): TGTGCCATCAGCCCGGGACTAGCGGGAGTGGGGGGCACAGATACGCAGTATTTT.

This chain links TRBV4-1 with TRBJ2-1; 9 bases map to TRBD2. The germline V gene has CDR1 MGHRA and CDR2 YSYEKL. This CDR3 has 16 amino acids. Unmatched junction bases numbered 7, after V lost 3 bases and J lost 4 bases. The CDR3, as DNA: TGCGCCAGCAGCCACCCGACTAGCGGCTTATACAATGAGCAGTTCTTC. It is translated as CASSHPTSGLYNEQFF.

The sample holds many counts of this clonotype. The CDR3 sequence: CSQRLAGGKQFF. CDR3 nucleotides: TGCAGCCAACGACTAGCGGGAGGGAAGCAGTTCTTC. V gene TRBV29-1 combines with J gene TRBJ2-1; 14 bases align to TRBD2. V shed 8 bases, J shed 11 bases, and the junction held 5 bases outside the gene matches. Germline V gene data show CDR1 as SQVTM and CDR2 as ANQGSEA. This CDR3 is built from 12 residues.

This clonotype has just a few counts. The chain is built from TRBV6-1 and TRBJ2-7, with 8 bases lining up with TRBD1. V was clipped by 5 bases and J by 3 bases; unmatched bases: 9. Germline loops: CDR1 MNHNS, CDR2 SASEGT. The CDR3 has 15 residues. In DNA form, the CDR3 reads TGTGCCAGCAGTAACCCTTCGACAGGGGACTACGAGCAGTACTTC. Protein product: CASSNPSTGDYEQYF.

This clonotype was seen ten or more times. This CDR3 reads CASTPGTYTEAFF. The DNA for the CDR3 is TGTGCCAGCACCCCGGGGACCTACACTGAAGCTTTCTTT. The genes are TRBV12-3 or TRBV12-4 and TRBJ1-1; tentatively, D is TRBD1 (5 bases). This CDR3 contains 13 residues. V was clipped by 7 bases and J by 3 bases, with 12 bases between them.

This clonotype has just a few counts. The chain joins TRBV11-2 to TRBJ2-7; D uncertain. The CDR3 is 13 amino acids. Germline V lookup: CDR1 SGHAT, CDR2 FQNNGV. V gave up 5 bases and J gave up 2 bases, with 10 bases separating them. The CDR3 sequence is CASSPVKTYEQYF. CDR3 coding DNA: TGTGCCAGCAGCCCTGTCAAAACCTACGAGCAGTACTTC.

The genes are TRBV7-2 and TRBJ1-5; no clear D gene. CDR1 is SGHTA and CDR2 is FQGNSA in the germline V gene. The CDR3 runs to 15 residues. Trimming removed 1 base at V and 4 bases at J, with 11 bases between. The CDR3 DNA reads as TGTGCCAGCAGCTTAGGCGGTGAGGTGAATCAGCCCCAGCATTTT. This codes for CASSLGGEVNQPQHF. The full variable domain, completed using reference TRBV7-2 and TRBJ1-5, is GAGVSQSPSNKVTEKGKDVELRCDPISGHTALYWYRQSLGQGLEFLIYFQGNSAPDKSGLPSDRFSAERTGGSVSTLTIQRTQQEDSAVYLCASSLGGEVNQPQHFGDGTRLSIL.

This clonotype was seen a few times. The J gene is TRBJ1-1, the V gene TRBV5-1; D remains ambiguous. Trimming took 5 bases from V and 1 from J, leaving 15 bases between them. CDR1 and CDR2 from the germline V gene are SGHRS and YFSETQ. The CDR3 totals 15 residues. This CDR3 is CASRIGGFQNTEAFF. CDR3 bases: TGCGCCAGCAGAATCGGAGGGTTTCAGAACACTGAAGCTTTCTTT.

V is TRBV2 and J is TRBJ2-2; D is possibly TRBD2 (6 bases). V lost 6 bases and J 4 bases, leaving 15 bases between the germline ends. The CDR3 is made up of 15 amino acids. Germline V lookup: CDR1 SNHLY, CDR2 FYNNEI. CDR3 nucleotides: TGTGCCAGCAGGGACGCAAGGAGGGCCACCGGGGAGCTGTTTTTT. It specifies CASRDARRATGELFF.

This clonotype was recorded a few times. The genes are TRBV5-1 and TRBJ1-1; D gene ambiguous. The CDR3 covers 14 residues. V was shortened by 2 bases and J by 0 bases, with 8 bases between the two germline ends. Per germline, CDR1 SGHRS and CDR2 YFSETQ. CDR3 in amino acids: CASSFQDLNTEAFF. The CDR3 DNA sequence: TGCGCCAGCAGCTTCCAGGACCTGAACACTGAAGCTTTCTTT.

The chain recombines TRBV20-1 with TRBJ2-7, with D possibly matching TRBD2 (6 bases). The CDR3 totals 15 residues. The germline V gene encodes CDR1 DFQATT and CDR2 SNEGSKA (reference sequence). V was trimmed by 5 bases and J by 6 bases, leaving 23 bases between them. The CDR3 DNA reads TGCAGTGCTTCTTCCGGGACTCTACGGCGGGGCGAGCAGTACTTC. It specifies CSASSGTLRRGEQYF.

V is TRBV18 and J is TRBJ1-2; D is perhaps TRBD1 (6 bases). This CDR3 has 11 residues. With 6 bases removed from V and 8 bases from J, the gap between germline ends came to 10 bases. Germline CDR1 reads KGHSH; CDR2 reads LQKENI. CDR3 nucleotide sequence: TGTGCCAGCTCCGTGGGGGGCGGCTACACCTTC. Translating it yields CASSVGGGYTF.

This clonotype showed up just a few times. The rearrangement uses TRBV4-2 and TRBJ2-1; D call uncertain. CDR1 is LGHNA and CDR2 is YNFKEQ in the germline V gene. CDR3 length equals 14 residues. V lost 0 bases and J 5 bases, leaving 8 bases between the germline ends. CDR3 sequence reads: CASSQDWQDNEQFF. CDR3 bases: TGTGCCAGCAGCCAAGATTGGCAAGACAATGAGCAGTTCTTC.

This clonotype has only a few counts. This chain links TRBV9 with TRBJ1-1; the D is unclear. The CDR3 totals 14 residues. Germline CDR1 SGDLS, CDR2 YYNGEE. The ends were cut back, 0 bases at V and 4 bases at J, with 10 bases in the middle. Here the CDR3 DNA reads TGTGCCAGCAGCGTAGAAAGAACCCCCACTGAAGCTTTCTTT. Translating it yields CASSVERTPTEAFF.

The chain uses TRBV20-1 and TRBJ1-5; D is unresolved. Germline V gives CDR1 DFQATT, CDR2 SNEGSKA (reference sequence). V lost 1 base and J lost 3, with 10 bases in between. This CDR3 has 14 amino acids. CDR3 region: CSARGGLYNQPQHF. The CDR3 region has the DNA TGCAGTGCTAGAGGTGGACTCTACAATCAGCCCCAGCATTTT.

J is TRBJ2-3 and V is TRBV5-4; D remains unclear. The CDR3 spans 13 residues. Per the germline V gene, CDR1 is SGHNT and CDR2 is YYREEE (reference sequence). V lost 4 bases to trimming and J lost 4 bases, with 10 bases between them. CDR3 amino acids: CASSGPTPDTQYF. Here the CDR3 DNA reads TGTGCCAGCAGCGGCCCCACCCCAGATACGCAGTATTTT.

This chain connects TRBV12-3 or TRBV12-4 to TRBJ2-2; 7 bases align to TRBD1. Trimming took 6 bases from V and 3 from J; bases not matched to a gene: 7. This CDR3 is 15 amino acids long. CDR3 coding DNA: TGTGCCAGCAGAGGGGACAGCTTACACACCGGGGAGCTGTTTTTT. Translating gives CASRGDSLHTGELFF.

This clonotype was recorded a few times. The chain carries TRBV12-3 or TRBV12-4 and TRBJ2-2, with D hard to call. V gave up 11 bases and J gave up 7 bases, with 8 bases separating them. The CDR3 sequence is 10 residues long. For the CDR3, the DNA is TGTGCCTGTTACCGCGGGGAGCTGTTTTTT. It is translated as CACYRGELFF.